This TCR beta chain was recorded in a study of blood T cell repertoires in COVID-19 (dated by TCRdb to about 2020). Regarding the complete study: Samples covering the acute and convalescent phases of COVID-19 were provided by collaborators in the United States, Italy and Spain. The prospective study material was composed of cDNA or gDNA derived from T cells, B-cell-depleted T cells, or PBMCs. Subjects who had been exposed to COVID-19, were actively infected with it, or had recovered from it provided the deeply sampled blood TCRbeta repertoires that made up the dataset. The repertoires were made available in a free public database intended to serve as a resource for research on the immune response to SARS-CoV-2. The samples were drawn from the first 160 participants of the ongoing ImmuneRACE study and from 950 to 1,500 subjects provided by 6 global collaborators. Nearly every sample came with metadata listing a de-identified subject ID, COVID-19 status, age in years and sex. HLA class I and class II types, where available, came from metadata supplied by the sample provider rather than from assay-based typing.

Summary of the overall study and its limitations: Clinical and demographic metadata were provided uncurated, with the amount varying by source and participant.

TCRbeta CDR3 regions were amplified from genomic DNA by means of the immunoSEQ Assay, a bias-controlled multiplex PCR. From the authors' description of their analysis: The number of nucleated cells in each sample was estimated from the amplification of reference gene primers within the assay. To quantify the absolute abundance of each unique TCRbeta CDR3 rearrangement, sequence reads were collapsed and filtered. For each sample, productive Simpson clonality was calculated as the square root of Simpson's diversity index over productive rearrangements. The table comes from immuneACCESS by way of TCRdb, which keeps in-frame sequences with V and J called. Part of the clones is missing from these tables; in studies checked, under half for an unresolved V gene and the rest for unknown reasons. The V and J calls and clone size were taken over from that table, and D and trimming were inferred from the DNA. Within this sample are more than 150,000 clones, with 60% to 85% of them counted one time only. Around a sixth of the sample is in the top ten clones.

The germline V gene sets CDR1 to SGHRS and CDR2 to YFSETQ. The CDR3, from cysteine to phenylalanine, totals 15 residues. Only the CDR3 region is kept as DNA, spanning 45 bases read in frame from base 1. V is clipped by 0 bases and J by 5 bases, and the sequence between their germline boundaries is 13 bases long. Whole blood was collected in K2EDTA tubes by collaborating institutions according to the institutions' own protocols. Collaborator samples were shipped for TCRbeta analysis as frozen whole blood, isolated PBMCs, or DNA extracted from either sample type. Comments on this clone: What this receptor recognizes is not known. Base quality data are lacking; no much larger clone is found one base away.

The chain employs TRBV5-1 and TRBJ2-3; the D region possibly corresponds to TRBD2 (5 bases align). The sample taken for sequencing was peripheral blood. This sequence was found in a man between 60 and 75 years old with active or convalescent COVID-19. The CDR3 reads as follows: CASSLGGRAGDTQYF. The nucleotide sequence reads as follows: TGCGCCAGCAGCTTGGGAGGGCGGGCCGGAGATACGCAGTATTTT.